The entry below gives a single T cell receptor (beta chain) sequence along with its context. Repertoires were generated with immunoSEQ multiplex PCR, while TCRdb's copy carries only in-frame clones and drops some. The sample holds tens of thousands of clones; 87% are singletons and the top ten take approximately 1.3%. The sample comes from a study of OX40 agonist ivuxolimab in advanced cancers. V lost 5 bases to trimming and J lost 4 bases; unmatched junction nucleotides: 7. CDR1 LNHDA and CDR2 SQIVND come from the germline V gene (reference sequence). The CDR3 covers 15 residues. The chain uses TRBV19 and TRBJ2-3, with TRBD2 matching 9 bases. The material was CD4+ or CD8+ T cells sorted from blood, obtained in a trial of the OX40 agonist ivuxolimab. This sequence originates from an adult with an advanced solid tumor such as melanoma, head and neck, liver or kidney cancer. CDR3 protein: CASSPKREAADTQYF. The CDR3 DNA is TGTGCCAGTAGTCCTAAGCGGGAGGCAGCAGATACGCAGTATTTT.